A few counts support the clone carrying this T cell receptor beta chain. The target antigen is unknown. Amplification of TCR beta CDR3 regions was performed using RNA transcripts as template. RT-PCR in the first round (using the HTBI primer set) targeted the TCR CDR3. Using its own MiXCR run on the multiplex PCR reads, TCRdb lists one record per CDR3 protein. The sample lists some 350,000 distinct CDR3 sequences, approximately 25% seen once, with less than 75% in the top ten. This entry is derived from a study of T cells in Graves' hyperthyroidism and ophthalmopathy. Findings and limits, study-wide: A model of 13 V-J features distinguished ophthalmopathy from stable hyperthyroidism. Blood also carried most thyroid clonotypes expanded above 0.001.

V was trimmed by 4 bases and J by 0 bases, leaving 13 bases between them. The germline gives CDR1 SGHRS, CDR2 YFSETQ. This CDR3 has 16 amino acids. Stable disease denoted Graves' hyperthyroidism without ophthalmopathy progression within 18 months. Patients were excluded because of uncontrolled infection, other autoimmune disease, pregnancy or lactation. The V call is TRBV5-1, the J call TRBJ2-2; D is ambiguous. This receptor was taken from a man aged 45-65 years with Graves' hyperthyroidism. The sequencing input was blood. CDR3 protein: CASSIQVPANTGELFF. The CDR3 nucleotides are TGCGCCAGCAGCATTCAGGTCCCCGCGAACACCGGGGAGCTGTTTTTT. The whole variable domain, filled in from reference TRBV5-1 and TRBJ2-2, reads KAGVTQTPRYLIKTRGQQVTLSCSPISGHRSVSWYQQTPGQGLQFLFEYFSETQRNKGNFPGRFSGRQFSNSRSEMNVSTLELGDSALYLCASSIQVPANTGELFFGEGSRLTVL.